This T cell receptor beta chain is drawn from a study of cytomegalovirus exposure and HLA in healthy donors. PCR amplification relied on 60 Vbeta primers (plus 13 Jbeta primers). Using immunoSEQ multiplex PCR, the repertoire was profiled, and TCRdb retains in-frame clones only, with some absent. This repertoire includes some 150,000 clones. Germline-derived CDR1 and CDR2 are SGHNT and YENEEA. V shed 3 bases and J 0 bases; nucleotides not matched to a gene: 2. This CDR3 has 15 amino acids. Remarks on this clone: The antigen is undetermined.

Overall study results and limits: Across HLA loci, a later analysis found differing TCR association rates, with DRB1 most and HLA-C fewest. For most TCR sequences rarity was the rule, although some public TCRs occurred in many donors. In an earlier analysis, in around 590 donors, most V segments appeared productive either ~87% or ~30% of the time.

What was sequenced was PBMCs. This clonotype originated in a woman aged 18-29 years in good health and CMV-seronegative. The J gene is TRBJ2-3, the V gene TRBV11-3; 8 nucleotides match TRBD1. CDR3 amino acids: CASSFQGASTDTQYF. CDR3 coding DNA: TGTGCCAGCAGCTTCCAGGGGGCTAGCACAGATACGCAGTATTTT.